This T cell receptor beta chain stems from a study of early T cells in non-severe SARS-CoV-2 infection. As for the study in general: The study sequenced bulk RNA from unsorted whole blood, with chains unpaired. Study-wide findings and caveats: Private and CD4 specificities were missed by VDJdb matching, which favored anti-spike CD8 responses.

Attachment of unique molecular identifiers was made to individual cDNA molecules. TCRdb ran MiXCR on the 5' RACE reads and lists one entry per CDR3 protein. There are fewer than 50,000 distinct CDR3 sequences in the sample; around 6.9% occur only once, and around 2.8% lies in the top ten. Trimming removed 6 bases from V and 6 bases from J; junction bases left unmatched: 8. The CDR3 spans 15 residues. The germline gives CDR1 MNHEY, CDR2 SVGEGT. A note on this clonotype: Its target is unknown.

The sequence was obtained from an adult who was a healthcare worker with PCR-confirmed SARS-CoV-2 infection or an uninfected control (not recorded which). The chain employs TRBV6-2 or TRBV6-3 and TRBJ1-6; 7 nucleotides agree with TRBD1. Source: whole blood, taken at baseline. The CDR3 DNA is TGTGCCAGCAGATTCTCCGGGACAGTTAATTCACCCCTCCACTTT. Amino acids: CASRFSGTVNSPLHF.